The clone carrying this T cell receptor beta chain came up many times. Its antigen is not known. The length of the CDR3 is 15 residues. V was cut by 0 bases and J by 2 bases, with 10 bases left in between. The germline V gene has CDR1 LGHNA and CDR2 YNFKEQ. In TCRdb, the 5' RACE reads were re-called with MiXCR into one record per CDR3 protein. The sample holds some 1,600,000 distinct CDR3 sequences, more than 30% seen once. Healthy Caucasians provided all donations. These data belong to a study of identical twins. General study points: Interpretation of the results relied on cross-sectional statistical analysis and not on following the same donors.

The sequenced sample was cord blood. The chain employs TRBV4-2 and TRBJ1-2, with a weak D call TRBD1 (5 bases). This TCR was sampled from a newborn girl in good health. The CDR3 nucleotides are TGTGCCAGCAGCCAAGACCAAGGGGCCAACTATGGCTACACCTTC. It codes for CASSQDQGANYGYTF.